This entry lists 4 T cell receptor beta chains sequenced from one sample in a study of response to subunit inactivated influenza vaccine. TCRdb fed the RT-PCR reads into MiXCR, producing one record per CDR3 protein. The repertoire has fewer than 750,000 distinct CDR3 sequences, 14% of them found once; the top ten carry around 10%. Sequencing was performed on PBMCs from blood, taken 12 days after vaccination. The receptors come from a man aged 50 to 60 who received an inactivated influenza vaccine.

This clonotype has a handful of counts. The V and J genes are TRBV20-1 and TRBJ1-2; D gene unclear. The CDR3 runs to 12 residues. V was shortened by 5 bases and J by 0 bases, with 7 bases between the two germline ends. The V gene's germline CDR1 is DFQATT and CDR2 SNEGSKA (reference sequence). DNA for the CDR3: TGCAGTGCTCGTAACTCTAACTATGGCTACACCTTC. It encodes CSARNSNYGYTF.

This chain connects TRBV6-5 to TRBJ2-7; 7 positions match TRBD2. Per germline, CDR1 MNHEY and CDR2 SVGAGI. Trimming removed 0 bases from V and 0 bases from J; junction bases left unmatched: 5. There are 16 residues in the CDR3. CDR3 sequence (DNA): TGTGCCAGCAGTTACTCAACTAGCGCTATCTCCTACGAGCAGTACTTC. Amino acids: CASSYSTSAISYEQYF.

The chain is built from TRBV10-3 and TRBJ2-1, with 12 nucleotides matching TRBD2. In germline, CDR1 is ENHRY, CDR2 SYGVKD. J lost 4 bases, V lost 6 bases, and 13 bases had no gene match. The CDR3 sequence is 18 residues long. The chain's CDR3 is CAISEFTSGRTQYNEQFF. CDR3 sequence (DNA): TGTGCCATCAGCGAATTTACTAGCGGGAGGACCCAATACAATGAGCAGTTCTTC.

V is TRBV5-6 and J is TRBJ1-2; a possible D gene is TRBD1 (6 bases). The V gene lost 4 bases and the J gene lost 4 bases, with 23 bases spanning the gap. The germline CDR1 and CDR2 sequences are SGHDT and YYEEEE. CDR3 length: 17 amino acids. CDR3 sequence: CASSTGGTNAESYGYTF. The CDR3 nucleotides are TGTGCCAGCAGCACGGGGGGCACCAATGCGGAGAGCTATGGCTACACCTTC.